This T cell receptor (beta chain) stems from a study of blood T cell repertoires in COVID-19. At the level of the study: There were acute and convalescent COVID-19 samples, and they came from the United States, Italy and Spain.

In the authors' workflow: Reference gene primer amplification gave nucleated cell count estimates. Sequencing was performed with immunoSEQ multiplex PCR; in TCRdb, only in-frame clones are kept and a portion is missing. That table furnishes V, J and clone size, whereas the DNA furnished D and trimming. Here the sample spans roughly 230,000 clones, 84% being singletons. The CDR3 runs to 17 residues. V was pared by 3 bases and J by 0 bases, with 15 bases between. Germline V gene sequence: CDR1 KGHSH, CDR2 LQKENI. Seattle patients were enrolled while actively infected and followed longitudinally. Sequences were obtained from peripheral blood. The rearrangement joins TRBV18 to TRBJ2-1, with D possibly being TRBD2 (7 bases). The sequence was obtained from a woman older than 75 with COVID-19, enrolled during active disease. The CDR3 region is CASSPAEGGNSYNEQFF. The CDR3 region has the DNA TGTGCCAGCTCACCGGCCGAGGGGGGGAACTCCTACAATGAGCAGTTCTTC.